A single sample is the source of the 17 T cell receptor beta chains below, sequenced in a study of regulatory and conventional T cells in RAG deficiency. Blood CD4+ CD25-high CD127-low regulatory T cells supplied the genomic DNA template. Using immunoSEQ multiplex PCR, the repertoire was profiled, and TCRdb retains in-frame clones only, with some absent. Seen here are tens of thousands of clones, 90% to 95% observed once, and the top ten hold roughly 0.82%. This sample was shared with a second study, whose subject was regulatory T cells. This second report adds: Primers: 52 TRBV forward and 13 TRBJ reverse.

Sequenced input: Tregs sorted from blood. The receptors derive from a human donor in good health.

The chain uses TRBV19 and TRBJ2-1; D perhaps matches TRBD2 (6 bases). The CDR3 extends over 14 amino acids. V was clipped by 3 bases and J by 5 bases, with 11 bases between them. Germline V lookup: CDR1 LNHDA, CDR2 SQIVND (reference sequence). CDR3 sequence: CASSIRGFNNEQFF. CDR3 nucleotides: TGTGCCAGTAGTATTCGGGGGTTCAACAATGAGCAGTTCTTC. Full variable domain (missing parts from reference TRBV19 and TRBJ2-1): DGGITQSPKYLFRKEGQNVTLSCEQNLNHDAMYWYRQDPGQGLRLIYYSQIVNDFQKGDIAEGYSVSREKKESFPLTVTSAQKNPTAFYLCASSIRGFNNEQFFGPGTRLTVL.

V usage is TRBV6-6 and J usage is TRBJ2-2; TRBD1 matches at 8 bases. The CDR3 runs to 16 residues. Germline V gives CDR1 MNHNY, CDR2 SVGAGI (reference sequence). V was pared by 1 base and J by 4 bases, with 5 bases of the junction left unmatched. The CDR3 is CASSYYRQGPTGELFF. The CDR3 DNA reads TGTGCCAGCAGTTACTACCGACAGGGGCCCACCGGGGAGCTGTTTTTT.

Here the CDR3 reads CASSQAQTASAYGYTF. CDR3 DNA: TGCGCCAGCAGCCAAGCCCAGACAGCTTCCGCCTATGGCTACACCTTC. The V call is TRBV4-1, the J call TRBJ1-2; tentatively, D is TRBD1 (5 bases). Germline V gene data show CDR1 as MGHRA and CDR2 as YSYEKL. V dropped 1 base and J dropped 4 bases, with 16 bases sitting between them. The CDR3 length is 16 residues.

The rearrangement joins TRBV11-2 to TRBJ1-4; the match to TRBD1 covers 8 bases. V shed 1 base and J 4 bases; nucleotides not matched to a gene: 5. The germline V gene has CDR1 SGHAT and CDR2 FQNNGV. This CDR3 comprises 16 residues. CDR3 sequence (DNA): TGTGCCAGCAGCTTAGGGACAGGGTGGGGTAATGAAAAACTGTTTTTT. It codes for CASSLGTGWGNEKLFF.

The chain carries TRBV5-1 and TRBJ2-3, with 8 bases that match TRBD2. The CDR3 has 14 residues. Germline V CDR1 and CDR2: SGHRS, YFSETQ. V shed 6 bases and J 2 bases; nucleotides not matched to a gene: 5. CDR3 in amino acids: CASTGGPHTDTQYF. Written as DNA, the CDR3 is TGCGCCAGCACGGGGGGGCCCCACACAGATACGCAGTATTTT.

This chain joins TRBV29-1 and TRBJ2-5, with 14 nucleotides matching TRBD2. Losses at the gene ends were 5 bases for V and 5 bases for J; bases not matched to a gene: 1. This CDR3 region has 13 residues. Germline lookup yields CDR1 SQVTM and CDR2 ANQGSEA. The CDR3 DNA reads as TGCAGCGTTAGGACTAGCGGGGGGGAGACCCAGTACTTC. The encoded protein is CSVRTSGGETQYF.

The chain has TRBV7-9 and TRBJ1-1; D is ambiguous. Germline V CDR1 and CDR2: SEHNR, FQNEAQ (reference sequence). The CDR3 contains 15 residues. The V end was cut by 1 base, the J end by 2 bases, with 11 bases between. This chain's CDR3 is CASSLDLLLNTEAFF. The CDR3 DNA sequence: TGTGCCAGCAGCTTAGATTTACTCCTAAACACTGAAGCTTTCTTT.

A few counts support this clone. The V and J genes are TRBV2 and TRBJ1-5; TRBD1 is a possible D gene (6 bases). The CDR3 runs to 14 residues. Trimming shortened V by 6 bases and J by 0 bases, and 9 bases separated the two germline ends. CDR1 SNHLY and CDR2 FYNNEI come from the germline V gene. The CDR3 spells CASSDRNSNQPQHF. CDR3 sequence (DNA): TGTGCCAGCAGCGACAGGAATAGCAATCAGCCCCAGCATTTT.

This clone occurred once. The J gene is TRBJ1-2, the V gene TRBV5-1; 7 nucleotides align to TRBD1. The CDR3 length is 13 residues. Trimming took 1 base from V and 7 from J; bases not matched to a gene: 4. CDR1 is SGHRS and CDR2 is YFSETQ in the germline V gene. The CDR3: CASSLSRGTGYTF. The CDR3 DNA reads as TGCGCCAGCAGCTTGTCCAGGGGGACTGGCTACACCTTC.

J is TRBJ1-2 and V is TRBV4-2; no firm D call. Germline V gives CDR1 LGHNA, CDR2 YNFKEQ. V was clipped by 0 bases and J by 1 base, with 3 bases between them. The CDR3 sequence is 13 residues long. This CDR3 reads CASSQDSNYGYTF. The DNA of the CDR3 is TGTGCCAGCAGCCAAGACAGTAACTATGGCTACACCTTC.

The CDR3 DNA reads TGTGCCATCACCGACTCTAACAGGGATACGCAGTATTTT. The encoded protein is CAITDSNRDTQYF. This chain joins TRBV10-3 and TRBJ2-3, with D possibly being TRBD1 (5 bases). Germline CDR1 reads ENHRY; CDR2 reads SYGVKD. This CDR3 is 13 amino acids long. Trimming took 7 bases from V and 6 from J, leaving 14 bases between them.

The rearrangement uses TRBV7-3 and TRBJ1-5, with 8 bases matching TRBD1. The CDR3 extends over 13 amino acids. Trimming at V came to 3 bases and at J to 6 bases, leaving 1 base not matched to a gene. Germline V gives CDR1 SGHTA, CDR2 FQGTGA. The CDR3, as DNA: TGTGCCAGCAGCTTCGGACAGGGTCAGCCCCAGCATTTT. Protein product: CASSFGQGQPQHF.

The CDR3 DNA follows: TGTGCCAGCAGTACGGGAAATTCACCCCTCCACTTT. It encodes CASSTGNSPLHF. J is TRBJ1-6 and V is TRBV6-5; D not resolved. The CDR3 runs to 12 residues. Trimming cost V 5 bases and J 7 bases, with 6 bases left between them. The V gene's germline CDR1 is MNHEY and CDR2 SVGAGI.

The V gene is TRBV6-1, the J gene TRBJ2-4; TRBD2 aligns across 7 bases. The J segment lost 2 bases and the V segment lost 4 bases, leaving 8 bases of the junction unmatched. Germline V gene lookup returns CDR1 MNHNS and CDR2 SASEGT. The CDR3 length is 16 residues. This CDR3 reads CASSVVGGTTKNIQYF. For the CDR3, the DNA is TGTGCCAGCAGTGTTGTGGGGGGGACGACCAAAAACATTCAGTACTTC.

The CDR3 bases are TGTGCCAGCAGCGTAGATTTGAAAAACATTCAGTACTTC. Its translation: CASSVDLKNIQYF. The genes are TRBV9 and TRBJ2-4; no clear D gene. V lost 0 bases and J lost 4, with 5 bases in between. The CDR3 spans 13 residues. Germline CDR1 is SGDLS and CDR2 is YYNGEE.

This clone is termed medium-sized. J is TRBJ2-7 and V is TRBV7-8; no clear D gene. Trimming cost V 4 bases and J 5 bases, with 12 bases left between them. The CDR3 spans 13 residues. Looked up from germline, CDR1 is SGHVS and CDR2 is FQNEAQ. The CDR3 here is CASSSGPPNEQYF. Written as DNA, the CDR3 is TGTGCCAGCAGCTCCGGGCCCCCTAACGAGCAGTACTTC.

The CDR3 region is CSASMGYGYTF. Written as DNA, the CDR3 is TGCAGTGCTAGCATGGGCTATGGCTACACCTTC. The chain uses TRBV20-1 and TRBJ1-2; D remains unclear. The V and J ends lost 3 bases and 4 bases respectively, with 6 bases between them. Germline values: CDR1 DFQATT, CDR2 SNEGSKA (reference sequence). The CDR3 length is 11 residues.